The 9 T cell receptor beta chains in this list originate from one sample, sequenced in a study of T cell responses to AZD1222 COVID-19 vaccine. Profiling relied on immunoSEQ multiplex PCR, and the TCRdb table lists in-frame clones only, not all of them. The data show roughly 100,000 clones, roughly 83% seen once. The starting material was peripheral blood, obtained 28 days after the second AZD1222 dose. The source of these receptors is an adult who received the AZD1222 COVID-19 vaccine.

The CDR3 DNA is TGTGCCAGCAGCGCGAACTCGGGACAGGGGGCGATCGGGGAGCTGTTTTTT. Amino acid sequence: CASSANSGQGAIGELFF. The chain couples TRBV9 to TRBJ2-2; 12 bases agree with TRBD1. The V gene's germline CDR1 is SGDLS and CDR2 YYNGEE. The ends lost 3 bases at V and 7 bases at J; junction bases unmatched: 10. The CDR3 totals 17 residues.

This clone appeared once. V gene TRBV18 combines with J gene TRBJ2-1; D ambiguous. Germline V gene lookup returns CDR1 KGHSH and CDR2 LQKENI. V was cut by 2 bases and J by 7 bases, with 18 bases left in between. The CDR3 is 16 residues long. The CDR3 DNA is TGTGCCAGCTCACCAAATAGGGCTACCATTCAGAATGAGCAGTTCTTC. It codes for CASSPNRATIQNEQFF.

The chain couples TRBV5-4 to TRBJ1-4; D is uncertain. The V end lost 1 base, the J end lost 2 bases, and 6 bases lay between the germline ends. The CDR3 is 14 amino acids. Looked up from germline, CDR1 is SGHNT and CDR2 is YYREEE (reference sequence). CDR3 in DNA: TGTGCCAGCAGCTTGAGACCGACTAATGAAAAACTGTTTTTT. The encoded protein is CASSLRPTNEKLFF. Using reference TRBV5-4 and TRBJ1-4 for the parts outside the CDR3, the full variable domain is ETGVTQSPTHLIKTRGQQVTLRCSSQSGHNTVSWYQQALGQGPQFIFQYYREEENGRGNFPPRFSGLQFPNYSSELNVNALELDDSALYLCASSLRPTNEKLFFGSGTQLSVL.

The J gene is TRBJ2-3, the V gene TRBV5-1; D unclear. The CDR3 runs to 15 residues. Germline assignment: CDR1 SGHRS and CDR2 YFSETQ. V shed 1 base and J shed 2 bases, with 11 bases lying between them. The CDR3 DNA follows: TGCGCCAGCAGCTTGTCCCTCCCTGTCACAGATACGCAGTATTTT. Protein: CASSLSLPVTDTQYF.

This clone was counted between two and nine times. The CDR3 sequence is CASSSGPNNYGYTF. The CDR3 nucleotides read TGTGCCAGCAGCTCGGGTCCGAATAACTATGGCTACACCTTC. This sequence joins TRBV7-2 and TRBJ1-2; D ambiguous. Looked up from germline, CDR1 is SGHTA and CDR2 is FQGNSA. The CDR3 consists of 14 residues. The germline V and J ends were trimmed by 4 bases and 1 base, with 10 bases remaining between them.

The V call is TRBV5-6, the J call TRBJ2-3, with 8 bases identical to TRBD2. Looked up from germline, CDR1 is SGHDT and CDR2 is YYEEEE. V lost 2 bases and J lost 13; bases outside the gene matches: 6. CDR3 length equals 12 residues. The CDR3 sequence is CASSFSGSWEYF. In DNA form, the CDR3 reads TGTGCCAGCAGCTTCAGCGGGAGCTGGGAGTATTTT.

This clone was observed a single time. The J gene is TRBJ2-7, the V gene TRBV9; D unresolved. Germline CDR1 SGDLS, CDR2 YYNGEE. This CDR3 has 14 residues. The V end lost 0 bases, the J end lost 3 bases, and 10 bases lay between the germline ends. CDR3 nucleotide sequence: TGTGCCAGCAGCGTAGATGCGGTGAGCTACGAGCAGTACTTC. Protein: CASSVDAVSYEQYF.

The chain has TRBV19 and TRBJ2-3; the D gene is possibly TRBD2 (5 bases). V lost 4 bases, J lost 3 bases, and 14 bases lay in between. The CDR3 totals 15 residues. Germline-derived CDR1 and CDR2 are LNHDA and SQIVND (reference sequence). The CDR3 sequence: CASSRTRTGTDTQYF. Here the CDR3 DNA reads TGTGCCAGTAGTAGGACCCGAACGGGAACAGATACGCAGTATTTT.

The rearrangement joins TRBV5-1 to TRBJ1-1, with a possible D match to TRBD1 (5 bases). Germline V CDR1 and CDR2: SGHRS, YFSETQ. V lost 4 bases and J lost 1, with 11 bases in between. The CDR3 length is 14 residues. CDR3 DNA sequence: TGCGCCAGCAGCCCTGGGACCCCGAACACTGAAGCTTTCTTT. Amino acids: CASSPGTPNTEAFF.